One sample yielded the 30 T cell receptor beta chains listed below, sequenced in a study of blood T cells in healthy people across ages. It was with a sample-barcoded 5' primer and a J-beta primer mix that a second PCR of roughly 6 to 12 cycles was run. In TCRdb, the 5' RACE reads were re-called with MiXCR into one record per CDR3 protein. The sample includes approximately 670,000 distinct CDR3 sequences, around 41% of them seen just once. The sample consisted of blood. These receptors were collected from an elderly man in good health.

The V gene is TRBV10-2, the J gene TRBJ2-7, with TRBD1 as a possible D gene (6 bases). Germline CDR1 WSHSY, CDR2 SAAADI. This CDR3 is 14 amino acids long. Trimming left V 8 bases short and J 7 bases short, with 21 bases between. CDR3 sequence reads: CASGQEGFQGEQYF. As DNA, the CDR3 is TGCGCCAGCGGTCAAGAGGGGTTCCAGGGGGAGCAGTACTTC.

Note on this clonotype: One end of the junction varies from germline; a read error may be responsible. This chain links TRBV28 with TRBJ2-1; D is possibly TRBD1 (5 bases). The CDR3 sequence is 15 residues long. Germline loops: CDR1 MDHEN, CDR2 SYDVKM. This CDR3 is CASSLFSTGHREQFF. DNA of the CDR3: TGTGCCAGCAGCTTATTTTCAACAGGTCATCGTGAGCAGTTCTTC.

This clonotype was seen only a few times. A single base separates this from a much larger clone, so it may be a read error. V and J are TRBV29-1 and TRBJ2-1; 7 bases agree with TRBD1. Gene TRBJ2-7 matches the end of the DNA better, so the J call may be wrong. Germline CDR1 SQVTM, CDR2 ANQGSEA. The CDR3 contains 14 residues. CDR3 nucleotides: TGCAGCGCTATCAATCGACAGGGTACCGGTGAGCAGTACTTC. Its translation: CSAINRQGTGEQYF.

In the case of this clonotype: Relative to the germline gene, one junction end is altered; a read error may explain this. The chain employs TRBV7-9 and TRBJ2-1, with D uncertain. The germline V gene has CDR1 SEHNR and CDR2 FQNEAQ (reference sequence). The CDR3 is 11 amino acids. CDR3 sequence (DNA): TGTGCCATCAGCTTAGTAGGGAAGCAGTTCTTC. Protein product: CAISLVGKQFF.

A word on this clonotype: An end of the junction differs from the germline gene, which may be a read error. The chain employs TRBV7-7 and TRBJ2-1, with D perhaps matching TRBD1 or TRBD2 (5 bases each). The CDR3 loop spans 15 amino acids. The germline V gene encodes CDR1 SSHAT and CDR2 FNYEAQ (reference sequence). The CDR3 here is CASSDSPGRYNEQFF. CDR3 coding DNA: TGTGCTAGCAGCGATAGCCCGGGGCGTTACAATGAGCAGTTCTTC.

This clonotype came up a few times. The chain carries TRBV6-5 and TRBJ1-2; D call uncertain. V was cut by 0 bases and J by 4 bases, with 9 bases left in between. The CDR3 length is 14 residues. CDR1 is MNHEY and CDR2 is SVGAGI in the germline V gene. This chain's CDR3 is CASSYSIGFYGYTF. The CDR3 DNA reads TGTGCCAGCAGTTACTCGATAGGATTCTATGGCTACACCTTC.

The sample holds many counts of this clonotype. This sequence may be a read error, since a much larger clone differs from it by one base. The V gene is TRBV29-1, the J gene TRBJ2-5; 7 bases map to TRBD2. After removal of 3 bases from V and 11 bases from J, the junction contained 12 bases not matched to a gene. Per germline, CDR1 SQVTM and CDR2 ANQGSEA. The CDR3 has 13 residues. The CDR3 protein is CSVDKSGAVEQYF. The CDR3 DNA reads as TGCAGCGTTGATAAAAGCGGGGCGGTTGAGCAGTACTTC.

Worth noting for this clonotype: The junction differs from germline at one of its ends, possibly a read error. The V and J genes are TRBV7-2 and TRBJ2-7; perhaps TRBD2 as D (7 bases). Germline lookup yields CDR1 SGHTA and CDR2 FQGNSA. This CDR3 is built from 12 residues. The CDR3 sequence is CASGLGGGEQYF. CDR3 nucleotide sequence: TGTGCCAGCGGCTTAGGGGGGGGTGAGCAGTACTTC.

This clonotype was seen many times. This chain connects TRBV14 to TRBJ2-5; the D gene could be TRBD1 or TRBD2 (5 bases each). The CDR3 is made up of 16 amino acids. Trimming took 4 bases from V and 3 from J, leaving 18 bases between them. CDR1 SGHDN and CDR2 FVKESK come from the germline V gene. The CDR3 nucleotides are TGTGCCAGCAGCCGACCTTGGACGGTGGGGGAAGAGACCCAGTACTTC. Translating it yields CASSRPWTVGEETQYF.

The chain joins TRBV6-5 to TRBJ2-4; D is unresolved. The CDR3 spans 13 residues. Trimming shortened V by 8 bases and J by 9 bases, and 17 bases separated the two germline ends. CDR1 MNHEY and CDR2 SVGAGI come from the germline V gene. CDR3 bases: TGTGCCAGCGCCCCCCGAGTTGGTAGCATTCAGTACTTC. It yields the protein CASAPRVGSIQYF.

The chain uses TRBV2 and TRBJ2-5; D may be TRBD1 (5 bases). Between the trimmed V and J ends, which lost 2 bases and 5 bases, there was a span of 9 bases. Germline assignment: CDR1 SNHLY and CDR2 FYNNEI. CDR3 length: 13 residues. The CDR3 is CASSESPGETQYF. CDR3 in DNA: TGTGCCAGCAGTGAATCACCAGGGGAGACCCAGTACTTC.

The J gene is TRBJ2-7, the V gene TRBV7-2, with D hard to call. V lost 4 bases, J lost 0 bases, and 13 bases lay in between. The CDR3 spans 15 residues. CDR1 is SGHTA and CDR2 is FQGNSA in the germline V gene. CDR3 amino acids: CASSSLAVSSYEQYF. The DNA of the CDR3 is TGTGCCAGCAGCTCCTTAGCAGTAAGCTCCTACGAGCAGTACTTC.

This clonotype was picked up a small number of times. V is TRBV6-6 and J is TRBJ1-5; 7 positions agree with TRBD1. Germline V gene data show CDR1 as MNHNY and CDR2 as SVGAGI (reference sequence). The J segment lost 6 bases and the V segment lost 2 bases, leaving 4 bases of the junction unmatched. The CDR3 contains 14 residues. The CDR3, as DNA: TGTGCCAGCAGTTACGGAGGGGGCGGTCAGCCCCAGCATTTT. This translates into CASSYGGGGQPQHF.

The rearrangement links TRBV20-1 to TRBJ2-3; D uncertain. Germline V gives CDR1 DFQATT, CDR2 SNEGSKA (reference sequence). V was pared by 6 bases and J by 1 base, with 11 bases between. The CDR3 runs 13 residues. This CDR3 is CSAVHLGTDTQYF. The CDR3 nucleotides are TGCAGTGCCGTACACCTCGGCACAGATACGCAGTATTTT.

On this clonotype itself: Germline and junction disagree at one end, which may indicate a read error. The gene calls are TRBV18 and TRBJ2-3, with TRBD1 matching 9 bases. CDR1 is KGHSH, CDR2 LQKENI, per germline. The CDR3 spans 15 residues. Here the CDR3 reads CASSPGTGPSNTQYF. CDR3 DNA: TGCGCCAGCTCGCCCGGGACAGGGCCGTCTAATACGCAGTATTTT.

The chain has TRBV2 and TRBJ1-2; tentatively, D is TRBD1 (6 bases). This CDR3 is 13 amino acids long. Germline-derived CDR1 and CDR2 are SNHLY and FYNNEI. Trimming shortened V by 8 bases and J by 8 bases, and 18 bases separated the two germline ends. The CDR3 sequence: CASSRTDPSGYTF. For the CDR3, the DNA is TGTGCCAGCTCGAGGACAGACCCCTCGGGCTACACCTTC.

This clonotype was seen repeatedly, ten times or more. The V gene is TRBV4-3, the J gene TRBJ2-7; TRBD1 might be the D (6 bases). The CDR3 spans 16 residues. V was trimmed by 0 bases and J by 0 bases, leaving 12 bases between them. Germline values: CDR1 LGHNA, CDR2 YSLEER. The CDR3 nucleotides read TGCGCCAGCAGCCAAGATAACAACAGGGACTCCTACGAGCAGTACTTC. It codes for CASSQDNNRDSYEQYF.

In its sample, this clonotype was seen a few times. CDR3 residues: CSARDPWGGNIQYF. The CDR3 DNA reads TGCAGTGCTAGAGATCCATGGGGGGGTAACATTCAGTACTTC. The chain employs TRBV20-1 and TRBJ2-4, with 7 bases that match TRBD2. The CDR3 consists of 14 residues. The germline V gene has CDR1 DFQATT and CDR2 SNEGSKA (reference sequence). V trimming: 0 bases; J trimming: 7 bases; junction bases outside the gene matches: 6.

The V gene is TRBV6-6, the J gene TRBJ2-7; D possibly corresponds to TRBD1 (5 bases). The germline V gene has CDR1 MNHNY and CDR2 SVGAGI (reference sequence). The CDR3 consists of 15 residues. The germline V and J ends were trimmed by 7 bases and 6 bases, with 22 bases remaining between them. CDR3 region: CASTTRQKFTSEQYF. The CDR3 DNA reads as TGTGCCAGCACCACGCGACAGAAATTCACCTCCGAGCAGTACTTC.

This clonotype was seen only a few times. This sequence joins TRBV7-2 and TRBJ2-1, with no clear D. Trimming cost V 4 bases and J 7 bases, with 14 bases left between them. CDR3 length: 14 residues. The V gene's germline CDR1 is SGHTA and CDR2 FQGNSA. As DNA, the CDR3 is TGTGCCAGCAGCTCGGTGTATTTGGAGAATGAGCAGTTCTTC. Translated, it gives CASSSVYLENEQFF.

DNA of the CDR3: TGTGCCAGCAGCCAAGATCGGGGGAATAAGGGGGCCGGGGAGCTGTTTTTT. Protein sequence: CASSQDRGNKGAGELFF. The chain is built from TRBV3-1 and TRBJ2-2; D is tentatively TRBD1 or TRBD2 (6 bases each). V was clipped by 0 bases and J by 6 bases, with 17 bases between them. The germline CDR1 and CDR2 sequences are LGHDT and YNNKEL (reference sequence). The CDR3 has 17 residues.

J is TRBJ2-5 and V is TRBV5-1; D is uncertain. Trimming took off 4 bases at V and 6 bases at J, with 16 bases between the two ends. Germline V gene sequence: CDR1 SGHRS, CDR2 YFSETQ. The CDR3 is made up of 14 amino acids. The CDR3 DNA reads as TGCGCCAGCAGCCTGGACCACCAGGTTCAGACCCAGTACTTC. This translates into CASSLDHQVQTQYF.

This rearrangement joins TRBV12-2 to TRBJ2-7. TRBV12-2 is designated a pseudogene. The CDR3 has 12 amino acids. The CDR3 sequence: CASRLAPYEQYF. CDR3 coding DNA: TGTGCAAGTCGCCTTGCGCCCTACGAGCAGTACTTC.

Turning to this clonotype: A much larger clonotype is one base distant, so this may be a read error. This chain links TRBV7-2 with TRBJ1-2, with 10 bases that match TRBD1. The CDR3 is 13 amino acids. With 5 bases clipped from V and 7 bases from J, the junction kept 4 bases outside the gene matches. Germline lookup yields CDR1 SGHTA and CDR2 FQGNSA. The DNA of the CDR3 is TGTGCCAGCAGCCAGACAGGGGGCCTTGGCTACACCTTC. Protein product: CASSQTGGLGYTF.

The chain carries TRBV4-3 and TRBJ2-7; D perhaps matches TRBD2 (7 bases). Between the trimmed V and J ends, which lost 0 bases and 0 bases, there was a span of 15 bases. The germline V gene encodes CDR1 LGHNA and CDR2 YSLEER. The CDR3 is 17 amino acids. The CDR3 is CASSQDAGAGPSYEQYF. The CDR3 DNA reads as TGCGCCAGCAGCCAAGATGCGGGGGCAGGGCCCTCCTACGAGCAGTACTTC.

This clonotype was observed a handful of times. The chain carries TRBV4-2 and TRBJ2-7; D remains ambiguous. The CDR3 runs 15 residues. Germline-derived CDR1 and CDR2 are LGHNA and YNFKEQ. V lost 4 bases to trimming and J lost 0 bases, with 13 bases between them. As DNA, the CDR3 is TGTGCCAGCAGCCTGCAGGACCTCAGCTCCTACGAGCAGTACTTC. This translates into CASSLQDLSSYEQYF.

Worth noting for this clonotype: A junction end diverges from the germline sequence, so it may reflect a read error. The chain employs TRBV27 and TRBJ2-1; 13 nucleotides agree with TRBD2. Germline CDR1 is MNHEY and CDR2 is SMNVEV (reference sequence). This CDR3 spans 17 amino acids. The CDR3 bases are TGTGCCAACAGTTGGACTAGCGGGAGAAAGGCGTCGAATGAGCAGTTCTTC. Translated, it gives CANSWTSGRKASNEQFF.

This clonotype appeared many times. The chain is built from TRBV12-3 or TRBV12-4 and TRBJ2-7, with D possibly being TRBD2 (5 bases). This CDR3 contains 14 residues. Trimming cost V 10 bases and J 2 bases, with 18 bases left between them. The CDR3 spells CANTLPGETYEQYF. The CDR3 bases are TGTGCCAACACCCTGCCCGGGGAAACCTACGAGCAGTACTTC.

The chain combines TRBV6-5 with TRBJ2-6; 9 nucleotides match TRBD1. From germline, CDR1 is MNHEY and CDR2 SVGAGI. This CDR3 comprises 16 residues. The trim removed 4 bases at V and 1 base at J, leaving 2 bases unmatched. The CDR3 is CASSWDRVSGANVLTF. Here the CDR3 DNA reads TGTGCCAGCAGTTGGGACAGGGTTTCTGGGGCCAACGTCCTGACTTTC.

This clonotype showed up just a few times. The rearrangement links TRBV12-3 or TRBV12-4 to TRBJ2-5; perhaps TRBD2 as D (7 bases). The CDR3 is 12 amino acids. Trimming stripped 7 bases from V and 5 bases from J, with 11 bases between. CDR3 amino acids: CASKGGAETQYF. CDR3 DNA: TGTGCCAGCAAGGGGGGGGCGGAGACCCAGTACTTC.